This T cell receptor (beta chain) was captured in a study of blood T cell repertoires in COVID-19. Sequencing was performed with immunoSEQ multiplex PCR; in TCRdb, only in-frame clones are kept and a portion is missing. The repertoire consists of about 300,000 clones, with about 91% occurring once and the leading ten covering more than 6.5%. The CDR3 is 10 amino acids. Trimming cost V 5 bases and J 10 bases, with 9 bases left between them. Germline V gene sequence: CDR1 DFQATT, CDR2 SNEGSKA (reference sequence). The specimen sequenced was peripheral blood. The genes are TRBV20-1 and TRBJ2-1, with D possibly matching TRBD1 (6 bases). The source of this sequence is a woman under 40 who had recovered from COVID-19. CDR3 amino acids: CSASGQEQFF. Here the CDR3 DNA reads TGCAGTGCTTCCGGACAGGAGCAGTTCTTC.